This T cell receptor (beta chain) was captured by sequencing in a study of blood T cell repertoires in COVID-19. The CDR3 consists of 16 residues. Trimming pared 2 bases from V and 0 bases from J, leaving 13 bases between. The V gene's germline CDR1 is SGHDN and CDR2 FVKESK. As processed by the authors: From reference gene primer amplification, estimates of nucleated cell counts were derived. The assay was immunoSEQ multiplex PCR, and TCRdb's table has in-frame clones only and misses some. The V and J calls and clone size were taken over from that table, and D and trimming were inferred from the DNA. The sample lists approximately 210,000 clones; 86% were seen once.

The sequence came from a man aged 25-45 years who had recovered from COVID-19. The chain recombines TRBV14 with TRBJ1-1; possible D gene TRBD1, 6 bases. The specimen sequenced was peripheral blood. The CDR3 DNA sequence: TGTGCCAGCAGCCAACTAGTCTGGACAGTGAACACTGAAGCTTTCTTT. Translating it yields CASSQLVWTVNTEAFF.